These 26 T cell receptor beta chains originate from one sample sequenced in a study of T cells in women clearing cervical HPV infection (dated by TCRdb to between 2018 and 2020). Libraries were made using the immunoSEQ multiplex PCR assay. Drawn from immuneACCESS, this table holds only the in-frame rearrangements with V and J called that TCRdb kept. Clones are partly lost; checked studies trace under half to an unresolved V gene and leave the rest unexplained. The sample table records 25,000 to 35,000 clones. The ten largest make up about 7% of the sample. Input material: blood buffy coat. The receptors were gathered from a woman between 18 and 69 years old with a cervical HPV16 infection that either progressed to CIN3+ or cleared (not recorded which).

About this clone itself: The sequence runs out 3 residues before the end of the CDR3; the remainder is reconstructed from the germline J gene. The J gene is TRBJ2-1, the V gene TRBV14; weak D call: TRBD1 (6 bases). This CDR3 contains 16 residues. From germline, CDR1 is SGHDN and CDR2 FVKESK. Trimming took 4 bases from V and 8 from J, leaving 21 bases between them. CDR3 bases read: TGTGCCAGCAGCCCTAAGCACCCCCTCTCAGGGGATGAG. This gives the protein CASSPKHPLSGDE. The whole CDR3 reads CASSPKHPLSGDEQFF.

About this clone itself: The read falls 3 residues short of the CDR3 end, and the missing part is taken from the germline J gene. This chain uses TRBV11-2 with TRBJ2-5; TRBD1 is a possible D gene (6 bases). Trimming stripped 9 bases from V and 5 bases from J, with 13 bases between. Germline CDR1 reads SGHAT; CDR2 reads FQNNGV. The CDR3 covers 12 residues. Partial CDR3 DNA: TGTGCCAGTGGGGGCTTGCGGGAGACC. It translates to CASGGLRET. The whole CDR3 protein reads CASGGLRETQYF.

Details on this clone: The read gets to within 3 residues of the CDR3 end, and the germline J gene fills in the rest. The chain is built from TRBV29-1 and TRBJ2-1; a possible D gene is TRBD2 (5 bases). The V gene's germline CDR1 is SQVTM and CDR2 ANQGSEA. The CDR3 length is 14 residues. Trimming cost V 3 bases and J 5 bases, with 14 bases left between them. The CDR3 spells CSVDGWRAHNEQFF. Partial CDR3 DNA: TGCAGCGTTGATGGTTGGCGGGCCCACAATGAG.

A remark on this clone: A junction end diverges from the germline sequence, so it may reflect a read error. With the read ending 3 residues before the CDR3 end, the germline J gene is used to fill in that end. At the DNA level, this CDR3 is encoded by other sequences in the same sample as well. This chain connects TRBV11-2 to TRBJ1-3, with D possibly TRBD1 on 5 matching bases. The CDR3 is made up of 15 amino acids. Germline V gene sequence: CDR1 SGHAT, CDR2 FQNNGV. CDR3 amino acids: CASSLEQGTGNTIYF. Partial CDR3 DNA: TGTGCCAGCAGCTTAGAGCAGGGAACAGGAAACACA.

About this clone itself: The read stops 3 residues short of the end of the CDR3; the missing end is completed from the germline J gene. The V gene is TRBV7-3, the J gene TRBJ1-1; a possible D gene is TRBD1 (5 bases). The CDR3 runs 17 residues. V lost 2 bases to trimming and J lost 1 base, with 17 bases between them. Germline V gene sequence: CDR1 SGHTA, CDR2 FQGTGA. CDR3 bases read: TGTGCCAGCAGCTTATTGCCAGGGCCTGTGGGGAACACTGAA. Protein product: CASSLLPGPVGNTE. The CDR3, in full, reads CASSLLPGPVGNTEAFF.

CDR3 bases read: TGTGCCAGCAGCCGACAGGGGGGTTACGAG. Amino acid sequence: CASSRQGGYE. The whole CDR3 reads CASSRQGGYEQYF. This chain links TRBV2 with TRBJ2-7; 9 bases fit TRBD1. The read terminates 3 residues before the CDR3 end, so the remaining end is supplied by the germline J gene. V shed 6 bases and J 4 bases; nucleotides not matched to a gene: 4. Per the germline V gene, CDR1 is SNHLY and CDR2 is FYNNEI. The length of the CDR3 is 13 residues.

Note on this clone: The read ends 3 residues before the CDR3 terminus; that terminus is restored from the germline J gene. The chain recombines TRBV6-1 with TRBJ2-7, with a possible D match to TRBD2 (5 bases). Germline-derived CDR1 and CDR2 are MNHNS and SASEGT. V lost 1 base, J lost 4 bases, and 26 bases lay in between. The CDR3 has 19 residues. CDR3 DNA (partial): TGTGCCAGCAGTGAAGGACGGGGTCGTGCGTATTCCGTCCCGTACGAG. The encoded protein is CASSEGRGRAYSVPYE. In full, the CDR3 is CASSEGRGRAYSVPYEQYF.

With regard to this clone: Germline is not matched at one junction end, which may reflect a read error. The read falls 3 residues short of the CDR3 end, and the missing part is taken from the germline J gene. Additional DNA sequences in this sample encode the identical CDR3. The rearrangement uses TRBV30 and TRBJ2-1; a weak D match, TRBD1 (6 bases). Germline assignment: CDR1 GTSNPN and CDR2 SVGIG (reference sequence). The CDR3 extends over 14 amino acids. CDR3 bases read: TGTGCTTGGAACCGGGACAACTCCTACAATGAG. Translating it yields CAWNRDNSYNE. From start to end, the CDR3 is CAWNRDNSYNEQFF.

With regard to this clone: The missing CDR3 end, 3 residues past where the read stops, is filled in from the germline J gene. The V and J genes are TRBV6-1 and TRBJ2-5, with TRBD1 matching 10 bases. Germline CDR1 is MNHNS and CDR2 is SASEGT. The CDR3 runs to 16 residues. The DNA read from the CDR3 is TGTGCCAGCAGTGTCCTGACCGGGACAGGGGAGGATACC. Encoded protein: CASSVLTGTGEDT. The complete CDR3 protein is CASSVLTGTGEDTQYF.

Points on this clone: The read finishes 3 residues shy of the CDR3 end, and the germline J gene is used to complete it. The V gene is TRBV20-1, the J gene TRBJ1-2, with D unclear. Germline V gene data show CDR1 as DFQATT and CDR2 as SNEGSKA (reference sequence). This CDR3 region has 12 residues. V lost 5 bases to trimming and J lost 4 bases, with 11 bases between them. The CDR3 spells CSAPLTTYGYTF. The DNA read from the CDR3 is TGCAGTGCTCCTCTTACAACCTATGGC.

Comments on this clone: The read terminates 3 residues ahead of where the CDR3 ends, so the germline J gene completes it. The same CDR3 also results from other DNA sequences found in this sample. The chain combines TRBV30 with TRBJ1-3; no clear D. The CDR3 is 16 residues long. Germline V lookup: CDR1 GTSNPN, CDR2 SVGIG (reference sequence). The V end lost 2 bases, the J end lost 3 bases, and 17 bases lay between the germline ends. The CDR3 here is CAWSPSVGVRGNTIYF. The part of the CDR3 DNA that was read is TGTGCCTGGAGTCCTTCGGTCGGGGTTCGTGGAAACACC.

Note on this clone: The read falls 3 residues short of the CDR3 end, and the missing part is taken from the germline J gene. V and J are TRBV18 and TRBJ2-3; maybe TRBD1 (6 bases). The CDR3 totals 13 residues. Germline V gene data show CDR1 as KGHSH and CDR2 as LQKENI. The sequenced CDR3 bases are TGTGCCAGCTCACCAGACAGGAATCAGCCG. It is translated as CASSPDRNQP. The entire CDR3 reads CASSPDRNQPQYF.

In the case of this clone: The CDR3 is cut off 3 residues early in the read; its end comes from the germline J gene. The rearrangement joins TRBV5-1 to TRBJ1-3; perhaps TRBD1 as D (6 bases). The CDR3 sequence is 16 residues long. Trimming removed 4 bases at V and 4 bases at J, with 18 bases between. Germline V gene data show CDR1 as SGHRS and CDR2 as YFSETQ. Incomplete CDR3 DNA: TGCGCCAGCAGCCCACAGACCGCGACAGGCGGAAACACC. It translates to CASSPQTATGGNT. The whole CDR3 sequence reads CASSPQTATGGNTIYF. The variable domain in full, completed from reference TRBV5-1 and TRBJ1-3, reads KAGVTQTPRYLIKTRGQQVTLSCSPISGHRSVSWYQQTPGQGLQFLFEYFSETQRNKGNFPGRFSGRQFSNSRSEMNVSTLELGDSALYLCASSPQTATGGNTIYFGEGSWLTVV.

Of note for this clone: From the germline J gene comes the end of the CDR3, since the read stops 3 residues before it. The V gene is TRBV18, the J gene TRBJ2-4, with a tentative D call TRBD1 (6 bases). The CDR3 has 16 residues. Looked up from germline, CDR1 is KGHSH and CDR2 is LQKENI. The CDR3 loop reads CASSPTNRVRGDGQYF. CDR3 bases read: TGTGCCAGCTCACCCACTAACAGGGTAAGAGGCGATGGT.

In regard to this clone: The read comes to an end 3 residues before the CDR3 does, leaving the germline J gene to fill in the end. The chain joins TRBV19 to TRBJ2-1; TRBD2 matches at 12 bases. After removal of 7 bases from V and 4 bases from J, the junction contained 17 bases not matched to a gene. This CDR3 comprises 19 residues. CDR1 LNHDA and CDR2 SQIVND come from the germline V gene (reference sequence). CDR3 protein: CASTHRWLAGGGSYNEQFF. Incomplete CDR3 DNA: TGTGCCAGTACCCATCGGTGGCTAGCGGGGGGGGGAAGTTACAATGAG.

To note about this clone: Coverage ceases 3 residues before the CDR3 finishes, and the germline J gene fills in the end. This chain joins TRBV7-8 and TRBJ1-5, with D unclear. V was clipped by 1 base and J by 0 bases, with 7 bases between them. This CDR3 has 15 amino acids. Looked up from germline, CDR1 is SGHVS and CDR2 is FQNEAQ. The CDR3 DNA, read in part, is TGTGCCAGCAGCTTAGTGCCAGATAGCAATCAGCCC. It translates to CASSLVPDSNQP. The entire CDR3 reads CASSLVPDSNQPQHF.

The CDR3 DNA, read in part, is TGTGCCAGCAGCCGGACAGGGGTCTACGAG. Amino acids: CASSRTGVYE. The complete CDR3 sequence is CASSRTGVYEQYF. J is TRBJ2-7 and V is TRBV14; 9 nucleotides align to TRBD1. Coverage ceases 3 residues before the CDR3 finishes, and the germline J gene fills in the end. J gave up 3 bases and V 4 bases, and 1 base lay outside the gene matches. From germline, CDR1 is SGHDN and CDR2 FVKESK. This CDR3 is built from 13 residues.

Concerning this clone itself: The read terminates 3 residues ahead of where the CDR3 ends, so the germline J gene completes it. V and J are TRBV19 and TRBJ2-4; D remains ambiguous. The CDR3 totals 12 residues. Germline assignment: CDR1 LNHDA and CDR2 SQIVND (reference sequence). Incomplete CDR3 DNA: TGTGCCAGTAGTATAACTAACTATGGT. This translates into CASSITNYG. The complete CDR3 sequence is CASSITNYGQYF.

With regard to this clone: The CDR3 is cut off 3 residues early in the read; its end comes from the germline J gene. The chain employs TRBV10-2 and TRBJ2-7, with unresolved D. The CDR3 runs 15 residues. Germline assignment: CDR1 WSHSY and CDR2 SAAADI. V was cut by 0 bases and J by 3 bases, with 12 bases left in between. CDR3 in amino acids: CASSESRFRYYEQYF. Partial CDR3 DNA: TGCGCCAGCAGTGAGTCGAGGTTTCGATACTACGAG.

The CDR3 bases that were read are TGTGCCAGTTCGACTAGCGGGGGGAAAGAGACG. It codes for CASSTSGGKET. The entire CDR3 is CASSTSGGKETQYF. V gene TRBV19 combines with J gene TRBJ2-3; 13 bases agree with TRBD2. The read terminates 3 residues ahead of where the CDR3 ends, so the germline J gene completes it. Germline CDR1 reads LNHDA; CDR2 reads SQIVND (reference sequence). CDR3 length: 14 residues.

In the case of this clone: Sequencing ends 3 residues short of the CDR3 end; the germline J gene provides the rest. At the DNA level, this CDR3 is encoded by other sequences in the same sample as well. V is TRBV2 and J is TRBJ1-3; 9 nucleotides agree with TRBD1. Germline CDR1 and CDR2: SNHLY and FYNNEI. The CDR3 spans 15 residues. V lost 6 bases to trimming and J lost 0 bases; unmatched junction nucleotides: 3. The DNA read from the CDR3 is TGTGCCAGCAGCGGACAGGGGTTCTCTGGAAACACC. Protein: CASSGQGFSGNT. The CDR3, in full, reads CASSGQGFSGNTIYF.

With regard to this clone: The read finishes 3 residues shy of the CDR3 end, and the germline J gene is used to complete it. The chain couples TRBV18 to TRBJ1-2; D call uncertain. Germline V CDR1 and CDR2: KGHSH, LQKENI. The V and J ends lost 1 base and 2 bases respectively, with 17 bases between them. The CDR3 has 17 amino acids. The CDR3 DNA, read in part, is TGTGCCAGCTCACCACGAATCAGGTTTAGTCTGAACTATGGC. The encoded protein is CASSPRIRFSLNYG. The full CDR3 is CASSPRIRFSLNYGYTF.

As concerns this clone: The DNA ends 3 residues before the CDR3 does, and the rest of the CDR3 is filled in from the germline J gene. The chain combines TRBV6-1 with TRBJ1-5, with D unclear. Looked up from germline, CDR1 is MNHNS and CDR2 is SASEGT. V dropped 4 bases and J dropped 4 bases, with 14 bases sitting between them. The CDR3 is made up of 15 amino acids. The DNA read from the CDR3 is TGTGCCAGCAGTGTAAAGGAAGGAGGGAATCAGCCC. It yields the protein CASSVKEGGNQP. The whole CDR3 region reads CASSVKEGGNQPQHF.

Comments on this clone: The missing CDR3 end, 3 residues past where the read stops, is filled in from the germline J gene. The chain recombines TRBV5-1 with TRBJ1-1; D is perhaps TRBD1 (6 bases). The CDR3 is made up of 14 amino acids. The ends were cut back, 4 bases at V and 5 bases at J, with 15 bases in the middle. CDR1 is SGHRS, CDR2 YFSETQ, per germline. The CDR3 DNA, read in part, is TGCGCCAGCAGCCTTGGTCGGCAGGGGACTGAA. Its protein is CASSLGRQGTE. The whole CDR3 region reads CASSLGRQGTEAFF.

For this clone: The CDR3 goes on 3 residues after the read ends, and that part is filled in from the germline J gene. V and J are TRBV30 and TRBJ2-4; 10 bases map to TRBD1. Germline V gives CDR1 GTSNPN, CDR2 SVGIG (reference sequence). CDR3 length equals 18 residues. This CDR3 is CAWSVLWGDRGQDYGQYF. Incomplete CDR3 DNA: TGTGCCTGGAGTGTATTATGGGGCGACAGGGGGCAGGACTATGGT.

Regarding this clone: The sequence runs out 3 residues before the end of the CDR3; the remainder is reconstructed from the germline J gene. The chain has TRBV19 and TRBJ1-2, with a possible D match to TRBD1 (5 bases). This CDR3 comprises 16 residues. Germline-derived CDR1 and CDR2 are LNHDA and SQIVND (reference sequence). CDR3 sequence reads: CASSIRPGEALPDYTF. The sequenced CDR3 bases are TGTGCCAGTAGTATCCGTCCGGGGGAGGCCCTTCCGGAC.